This T cell receptor beta chain was obtained from a study of blood T cell repertoires in COVID-19. Study context: COVID-19 samples, acute and convalescent, were from the United States, Italy and Spain. PBMCs, B-cell-depleted T cells, or T cells provided the cDNA or gDNA that made up the material.

Germline V gene lookup returns CDR1 MDHEN and CDR2 SYDVKM. The CDR3 runs 15 residues. V shed 3 bases and J 7 bases; nucleotides not matched to a gene: 6. In the original processing: Using reference gene primer amplification, nucleated cell counts were estimated. Assay used: immunoSEQ multiplex PCR; TCRdb lists only in-frame clones, some missing. The D gene and trimming were derived from the DNA, and the V and J assignments and clone size from that table. Counted here are about 120,000 clones, over 75% occurring once; the ten biggest clones make up less than 8.5%. The source of this sequence is an older man with active or convalescent COVID-19. Sequencing used peripheral blood. The V gene is TRBV28, the J gene TRBJ1-6; 7 nucleotides line up with TRBD1. The CDR3 loop is CASSFGAGGNSPLHF. CDR3 DNA: TGTGCCAGCAGTTTTGGGGCAGGGGGAAATTCACCCCTCCACTTT.